This TCR beta chain was observed in a study of T cells after yellow fever vaccination. Across the study: Low-cell-number fractions underwent preparation using SMART-Seq v4 Ultra Low Input. Study-level points and caveats: Peaking faster, on day 5 versus 15, the secondary response was nonetheless weaker. Repertoires sorted by FACS could include abundant clonotypes that are contaminants from the bulk population.

Trimming removed 6 bases from V and 15 bases from J; junction bases left unmatched: 11. From germline, CDR1 is MNHEY and CDR2 SMNVEV (reference sequence). The CDR3 has 14 amino acids. It was through 5'RACE template switching that TCR cDNA was made, with a universal primer site and UMIs added. TCRdb passed the 5' RACE reads through MiXCR, listing each CDR3 protein once. The data show 500,000 to 650,000 distinct CDR3 sequences, roughly an eighth seen once. Concerning this clonotype: The antigen remains unidentified.

This specimen was PBMCs, taken on the day of the yellow fever booster vaccination. The TCR was taken from a man in his thirties or forties who received the YFV17D yellow fever vaccine. The chain joins TRBV27 to TRBJ2-1; TRBD2 matches at 13 bases. The CDR3 bases are TGTGCCAGCAGCCCTACGACTAGCGGGGGGAGTACGTTCTTC. Translating it yields CASSPTTSGGSTFF.